Below are 13 T cell receptor beta chains sequenced from a single sample in a study of Graves' ophthalmopathy and Graves' hyperthyroidism. Transcripts of RNA were the source for amplifying TCR beta CDR3 regions. RT-PCR in the first round used HTBI primers; a second-round multiplex PCR followed. TCRdb re-derived calls from the multiplex PCR reads in MiXCR, one entry per CDR3 protein. The data contain some 400,000 distinct CDR3 sequences, roughly 18% of them singletons. Sequenced material: peripheral blood. These TCRs come from a woman between 18 and 29 years old with Graves' ophthalmopathy.

This clonotype was found many times. The gene calls are TRBV28 and TRBJ2-7, with a possible D match to TRBD1 (6 bases). This CDR3 spans 14 amino acids. V was clipped by 3 bases and J by 3 bases, with 12 bases between them. Germline V gives CDR1 MDHEN, CDR2 SYDVKM. The CDR3 nucleotides read TGTGCCAGCAGTTTGGACAGCGGACTCTACGAGCAGTACTTC. Protein: CASSLDSGLYEQYF.

This clonotype was counted ten times or more. The chain recombines TRBV12-3 or TRBV12-4 with TRBJ1-1; 11 nucleotides agree with TRBD1. This CDR3 has 15 residues. The V and J ends lost 5 bases and 4 bases, in that order; junction bases with no gene match: 6. The DNA for the CDR3 is TGTGCCAGCAGTACCCGGGACAGGGGGAGCACTGAAGCTTTCTTT. It yields the protein CASSTRDRGSTEAFF.

This clonotype appeared a few times. This rearrangement joins TRBV3-1 to TRBJ2-5; TRBD2 agrees at 8 bases. J lost 7 bases, V lost 0 bases, and 10 bases had no gene match. Germline loops: CDR1 LGHDT, CDR2 YNNKEL (reference sequence). This CDR3 is 16 amino acids long. For the CDR3, the DNA is TGTGCCAGCAGCCAAGACAGCGGGGGCCCCAAGGGGACCCAGTACTTC. It yields the protein CASSQDSGGPKGTQYF.

The table lists this clonotype with many counts. The gene calls are TRBV20-1 and TRBJ1-5; 9 nucleotides align to TRBD1. The CDR3 totals 15 residues. After removal of 5 bases from V and 6 bases from J, the junction contained 11 bases not matched to a gene. The germline V gene has CDR1 DFQATT and CDR2 SNEGSKA (reference sequence). The CDR3 here is CSALGTGKGTQPQHF. CDR3 bases: TGCAGTGCTCTCGGGACAGGGAAAGGGACTCAGCCCCAGCATTTT.

This clonotype has at least ten counts. This chain links TRBV12-3 or TRBV12-4 with TRBJ1-6; TRBD1 agrees at 7 bases. V trimming: 5 bases; J trimming: 10 bases; junction bases outside the gene matches: 11. The CDR3 totals 15 residues. As DNA, the CDR3 is TGTGCCAGCAGTCCAAGACAGGGCCTGAAGTCACCCCTCCACTTT. Translating gives CASSPRQGLKSPLHF.

This clonotype was detected ten times or more. This chain connects TRBV19 to TRBJ1-2; unclear D gene. V gave up 7 bases and J gave up 1 base, with 16 bases separating them. Germline loops: CDR1 LNHDA, CDR2 SQIVND (reference sequence). This CDR3 is 15 amino acids long. In nucleotides, the CDR3 is TGTGCCAGTATTCCAACCGGACGCCGTAACTATGGCTACACCTTC. Translation gives CASIPTGRRNYGYTF.

This clonotype appeared many times. The V and J genes are TRBV11-2 and TRBJ1-3, with TRBD1 matching 7 bases. Per germline, CDR1 SGHAT and CDR2 FQNNGV. Trimming at V came to 2 bases and at J to 0 bases, leaving 13 bases not matched to a gene. The length of the CDR3 is 19 residues. In DNA, the CDR3 is TGTGCCAGCAGCTTATATATCCGGGACAGTTTACCCTCTGGAAACACCATATATTTT. Its protein product is CASSLYIRDSLPSGNTIYF.

The V gene is TRBV15, the J gene TRBJ1-1; TRBD1 matches at 9 bases. This CDR3 spans 14 amino acids. Germline assignment: CDR1 LNHNV and CDR2 YYDKDF (reference sequence). V lost 5 bases to trimming and J lost 2 bases; unmatched junction nucleotides: 3. CDR3 amino acids: CATSRDRVNTEAFF. The CDR3 bases are TGTGCCACCAGCCGGGACAGGGTTAACACTGAAGCTTTCTTT.

This clonotype was counted at least ten times. V and J are TRBV30 and TRBJ2-5; D ambiguous. V lost 0 bases to trimming and J lost 1 base, with 12 bases between them. The CDR3 totals 15 residues. Germline V gene lookup returns CDR1 GTSNPN and CDR2 SVGIG (reference sequence). CDR3 nucleotide sequence: TGTGCCTGGAGTGTGAGGCGGATGTTCCAAGAGACCCAGTACTTC. Protein: CAWSVRRMFQETQYF.

This clonotype was counted many times. The chain couples TRBV4-2 to TRBJ2-5, with TRBD2 matching over 16 bases. The CDR3 length is 18 residues. The V gene's germline CDR1 is LGHNA and CDR2 YNFKEQ. J was trimmed by 4 bases and V by 0 bases; bases with no gene match: 5. In DNA form, the CDR3 reads TGTGCCAGCAGCCAAGATCGGGGACTAGCGGGAGGGGGAGAGACCCAGTACTTC. Protein sequence: CASSQDRGLAGGGETQYF.

In this sample, this clonotype turned up many times. The rearrangement links TRBV7-2 to TRBJ2-7, with 10 bases identical to TRBD2. V lost 0 bases to trimming and J lost 1 base; unmatched junction nucleotides: 9. Germline values: CDR1 SGHTA, CDR2 FQGNSA. This CDR3 comprises 18 residues. CDR3 sequence (DNA): TGTGCCAGCAGCTTAGCTAGACTAGCGGGCCACTTATCCTACGAGCAGTACTTC. This encodes CASSLARLAGHLSYEQYF.

This clonotype was observed many times. V gene TRBV6-5 combines with J gene TRBJ2-7; D perhaps matches TRBD1 (6 bases). Germline values: CDR1 MNHEY, CDR2 SVGAGI. The CDR3 runs 15 residues. V was shortened by 4 bases and J by 2 bases, with 15 bases between the two germline ends. CDR3 bases: TGTGCCAGCAGTTCCCCGACAGGCACTCCCTACGAGCAGTACTTC. Residues: CASSSPTGTPYEQYF.

This clonotype appeared many times. The chain combines TRBV11-2 with TRBJ2-4, with a weak D call TRBD1 (5 bases). Germline V gene data show CDR1 as SGHAT and CDR2 as FQNNGV. This CDR3 region has 13 residues. The V gene lost 6 bases and the J gene lost 3 bases, with 9 bases spanning the gap. The CDR3 loop reads CASSRGRKNIQYF. The CDR3 nucleotides are TGTGCCAGCAGTAGGGGCCGCAAAAACATTCAGTACTTC. Looking up the rest from reference TRBV11-2 and TRBJ2-4 gives the full variable domain: EAGVAQSPRYKIIEKRQSVAFWCNPISGHATLYWYQQILGQGPKLLIQFQNNGVVDDSQLPKDRFSAERLKGVDSTLKIQPAKLEDSAVYLCASSRGRKNIQYFGAGTRLSVL.